This T cell receptor beta chain is from a study of low-dose radiotherapy and immunotherapy resistance in tumors. At the level of the study: Cohort 1 was given 0.5 Gy fractions every 2 weeks, 6.5 Gy in total.

V was cut by 3 bases and J by 7 bases, with 12 bases left in between. Per the germline V gene, CDR1 is ENHRY and CDR2 is SYGVKD. The CDR3 covers 13 residues. Tumors of eligible patients were advanced, solid and lacking tumor-infiltrating lymphocytes. TRAV- and TRBV-specific primers primed first-strand cDNA, covering alpha and beta chains. Both a constant-region primer and a V-primer adapter served to amplify TCRs across roughly 21 PCR cycles. Amplification of the isolated mRNA used in vitro transcription. TCRdb processed the reads anew with MiXCR; each CDR3 protein has one entry. The data show about 10,000 distinct CDR3 sequences, 40% to 50% seen once.

The receptor's source is a human donor with advanced metastatic prostate, ovarian, gallbladder or colorectal cancer (not recorded which). This table probably holds off-target reads from a library built for another chain. The chain employs TRBV10-3 and TRBJ2-5; D possibly corresponds to TRBD2 (6 bases). Here the CDR3 DNA reads TGTGCCATCAGTGACCGGGGGTCGGGGACCCAGTACTTC. Encoded protein: CAISDRGSGTQYF.